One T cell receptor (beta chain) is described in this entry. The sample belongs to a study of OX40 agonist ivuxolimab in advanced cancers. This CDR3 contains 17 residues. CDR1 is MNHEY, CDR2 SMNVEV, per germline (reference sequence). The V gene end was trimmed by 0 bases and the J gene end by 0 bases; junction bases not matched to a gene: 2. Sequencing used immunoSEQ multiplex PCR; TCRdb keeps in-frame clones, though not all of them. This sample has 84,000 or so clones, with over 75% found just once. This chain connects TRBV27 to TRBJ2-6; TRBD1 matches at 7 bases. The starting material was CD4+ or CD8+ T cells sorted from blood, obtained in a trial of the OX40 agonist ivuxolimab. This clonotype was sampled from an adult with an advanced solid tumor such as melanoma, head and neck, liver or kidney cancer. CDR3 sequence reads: CASSLSTGVSGANVLTF. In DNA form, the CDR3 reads TGTGCCAGCAGTTTATCCACAGGGGTCTCTGGGGCCAACGTCCTGACTTTC.